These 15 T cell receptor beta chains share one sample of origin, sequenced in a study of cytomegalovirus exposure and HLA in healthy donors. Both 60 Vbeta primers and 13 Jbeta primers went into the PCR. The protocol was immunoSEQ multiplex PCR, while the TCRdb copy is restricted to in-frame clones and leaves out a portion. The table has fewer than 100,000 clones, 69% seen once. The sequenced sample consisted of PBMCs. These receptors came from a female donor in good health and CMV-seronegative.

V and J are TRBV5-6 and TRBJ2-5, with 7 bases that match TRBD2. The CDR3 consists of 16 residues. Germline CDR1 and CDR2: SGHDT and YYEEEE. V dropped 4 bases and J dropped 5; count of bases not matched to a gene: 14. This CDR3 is CASSSGVRTKLETQYF. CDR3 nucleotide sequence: TGTGCCAGCAGCAGCGGGGTCCGGACAAAACTGGAGACCCAGTACTTC.

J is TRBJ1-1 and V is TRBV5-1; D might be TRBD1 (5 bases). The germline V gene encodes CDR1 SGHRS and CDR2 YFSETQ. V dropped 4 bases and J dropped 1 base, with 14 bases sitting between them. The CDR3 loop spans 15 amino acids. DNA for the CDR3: TGCGCCAGCAGCCCGCAAGTTGGGGCGAACACTGAAGCTTTCTTT. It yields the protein CASSPQVGANTEAFF.

The CDR3 protein is CASSQGASGGYNEQFF. The CDR3 DNA reads TGCGCCAGCAGCCAAGGTGCTAGCGGGGGGTACAATGAGCAGTTCTTC. This sequence joins TRBV4-1 and TRBJ2-1; 11 bases match TRBD2. Trimming took 1 base from V and 4 from J; bases not matched to a gene: 3. Looked up from germline, CDR1 is MGHRA and CDR2 is YSYEKL. The CDR3 is 16 residues long.

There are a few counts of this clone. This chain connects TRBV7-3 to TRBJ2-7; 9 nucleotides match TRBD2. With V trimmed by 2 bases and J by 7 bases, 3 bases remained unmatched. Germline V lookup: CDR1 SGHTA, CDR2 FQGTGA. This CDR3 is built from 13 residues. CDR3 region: CASSLLAGREQYF. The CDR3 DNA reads TGTGCCAGCAGCTTACTAGCGGGGAGGGAGCAGTACTTC.

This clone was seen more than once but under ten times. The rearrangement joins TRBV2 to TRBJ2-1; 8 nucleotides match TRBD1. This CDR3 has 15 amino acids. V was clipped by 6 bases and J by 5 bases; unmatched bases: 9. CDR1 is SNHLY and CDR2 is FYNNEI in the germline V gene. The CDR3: CASRPRDRTHNEQFF. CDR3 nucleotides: TGTGCCAGCAGGCCCCGGGACAGGACCCACAATGAGCAGTTCTTC.

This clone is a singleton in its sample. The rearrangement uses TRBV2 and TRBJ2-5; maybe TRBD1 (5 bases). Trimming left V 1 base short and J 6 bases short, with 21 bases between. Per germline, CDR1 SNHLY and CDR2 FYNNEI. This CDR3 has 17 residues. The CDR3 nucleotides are TGTGCCAGCAGTGAAGGCTTTAGGTCGGCAGGGTTGAAGACCCAGTACTTC. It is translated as CASSEGFRSAGLKTQYF.

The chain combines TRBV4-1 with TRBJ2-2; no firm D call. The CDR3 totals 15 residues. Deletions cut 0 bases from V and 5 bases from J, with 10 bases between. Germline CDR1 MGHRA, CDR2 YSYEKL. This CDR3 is CASSQESHQTGELFF. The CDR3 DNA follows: TGCGCCAGCAGCCAAGAGTCACATCAGACCGGGGAGCTGTTTTTT.

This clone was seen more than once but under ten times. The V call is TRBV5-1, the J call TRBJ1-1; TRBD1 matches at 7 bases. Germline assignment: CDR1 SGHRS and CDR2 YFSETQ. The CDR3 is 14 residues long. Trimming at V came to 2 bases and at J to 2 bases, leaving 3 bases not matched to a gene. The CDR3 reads CASSFNRGNTEAFF. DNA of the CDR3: TGCGCCAGCAGCTTCAACAGGGGAAACACTGAAGCTTTCTTT.

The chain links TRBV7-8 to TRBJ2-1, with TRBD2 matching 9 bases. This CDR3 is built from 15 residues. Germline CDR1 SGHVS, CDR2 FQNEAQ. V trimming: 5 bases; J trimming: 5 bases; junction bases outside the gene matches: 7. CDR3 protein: CASSQTTSGNNEQFF. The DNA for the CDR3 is TGTGCCAGCAGCCAAACGACTAGCGGTAACAATGAGCAGTTCTTC.

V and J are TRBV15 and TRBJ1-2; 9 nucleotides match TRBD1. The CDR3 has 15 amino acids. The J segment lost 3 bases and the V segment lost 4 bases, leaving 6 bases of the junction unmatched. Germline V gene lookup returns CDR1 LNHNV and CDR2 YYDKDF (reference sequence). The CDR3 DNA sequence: TGTGCCACCAGCACCAGGACAGGGGTGGACTATGGCTACACCTTC. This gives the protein CATSTRTGVDYGYTF.

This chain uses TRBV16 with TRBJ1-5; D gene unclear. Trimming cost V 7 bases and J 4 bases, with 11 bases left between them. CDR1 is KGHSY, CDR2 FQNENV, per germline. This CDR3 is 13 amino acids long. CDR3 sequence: CASTPGRNQPQHF. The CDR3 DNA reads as TGTGCCAGCACCCCGGGGAGGAATCAGCCCCAGCATTTT.

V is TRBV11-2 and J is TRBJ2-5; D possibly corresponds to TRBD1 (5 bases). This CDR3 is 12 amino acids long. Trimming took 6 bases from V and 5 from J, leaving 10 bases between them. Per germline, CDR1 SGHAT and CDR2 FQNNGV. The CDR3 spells CASRGVVETQYF. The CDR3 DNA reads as TGTGCCAGCAGAGGGGTGGTGGAGACCCAGTACTTC.

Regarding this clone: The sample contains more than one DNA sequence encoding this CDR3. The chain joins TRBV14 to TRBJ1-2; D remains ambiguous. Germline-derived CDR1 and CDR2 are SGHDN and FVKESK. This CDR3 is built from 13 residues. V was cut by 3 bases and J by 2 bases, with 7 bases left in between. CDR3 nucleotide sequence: TGTGCCAGCAGCCAGGAACAGAACTATGGCTACACCTTC. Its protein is CASSQEQNYGYTF.

As DNA, the CDR3 is TGTGCCAGCAGCTTAGTGGTGGACAGGGCGGAGACCCAGTACTTC. It encodes CASSLVVDRAETQYF. The chain uses TRBV7-2 and TRBJ2-5, with 8 nucleotides matching TRBD1. V shed 1 base and J 5 bases; nucleotides not matched to a gene: 6. The CDR3 covers 15 residues. Germline CDR1 is SGHTA and CDR2 is FQGNSA.

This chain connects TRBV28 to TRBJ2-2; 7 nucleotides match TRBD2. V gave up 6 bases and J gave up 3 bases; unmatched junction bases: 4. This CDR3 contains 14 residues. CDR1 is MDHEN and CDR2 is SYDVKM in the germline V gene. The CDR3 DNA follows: TGTGCCAGCAGGCCTAGCGGTTACACCGGGGAGCTGTTTTTT. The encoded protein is CASRPSGYTGELFF.